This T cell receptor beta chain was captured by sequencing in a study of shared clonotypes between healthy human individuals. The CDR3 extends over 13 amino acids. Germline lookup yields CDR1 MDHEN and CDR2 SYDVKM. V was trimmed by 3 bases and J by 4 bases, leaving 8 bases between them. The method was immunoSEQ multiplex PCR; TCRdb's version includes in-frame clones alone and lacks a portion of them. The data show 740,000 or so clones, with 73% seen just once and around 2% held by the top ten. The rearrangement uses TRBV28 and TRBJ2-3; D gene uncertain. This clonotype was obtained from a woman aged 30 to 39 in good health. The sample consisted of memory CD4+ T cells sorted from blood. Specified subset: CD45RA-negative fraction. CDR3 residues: CASSFRRPDTQYF. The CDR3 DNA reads TGTGCCAGCAGTTTTCGTCGGCCAGATACGCAGTATTTT.